A single sample is the source of the 8 T cell receptor beta chains below, sequenced in a study of regulatory T cells in long-lasting Graves disease. CDR3-region Arm-PCR and iRepertoire HTBI primers produced the TCR beta libraries. Each CDR3 protein gets one entry after TCRdb re-called the multiplex PCR reads with MiXCR. The sample lists 300,000 to 350,000 distinct CDR3 sequences; roughly a fifth were seen once. As to time point: persistent/refractory GD, antithyroid drugs over 5 years with positive TRAb. RNA extracted from PBMCs served as the sequencing template. Material: peripheral blood mononuclear cells (PBMCs), obtained when the disease was refractory, from a patient treated with antithyroid drugs. All receptors come from a female donor with Graves disease.

J is TRBJ2-1 and V is TRBV6-2 or TRBV6-3, with 11 nucleotides matching TRBD2. Germline V CDR1 and CDR2: MNHEY, SVGEGT. The length of the CDR3 is 14 residues. Losses at the gene ends were 6 bases for V and 7 bases for J; bases not matched to a gene: 5. CDR3 in amino acids: CASRTSGKGNEQFF. Written as DNA, the CDR3 is TGTGCCAGCAGGACTAGCGGGAAGGGGAATGAGCAGTTCTTC.

This clonotype was seen repeatedly, ten times or more. At one of its ends the junction is not consistent with the germline gene, which may arise from a read error. The chain has TRBV5-5 and TRBJ1-5, with no clear D. Per germline, CDR1 SGHKS and CDR2 YYEKEE (reference sequence). This CDR3 is built from 13 residues. CDR3 residues: CASSQQLRQPQHF. The DNA for the CDR3 is TGCGCCAGCAGCCAGCAATTGAGGCAGCCCCAGCATTTT.

This clonotype was found a few times. This sequence joins TRBV11-2 and TRBJ2-3; 7 nucleotides match TRBD2. This CDR3 region has 12 residues. The V gene's germline CDR1 is SGHAT and CDR2 FQNNGV. Germline trimming cut 4 bases from V and 6 bases from J; bases unmatched to any gene: 1. The CDR3: CASSWGGDTQYF. The CDR3 nucleotides are TGTGCCAGCAGCTGGGGGGGGGATACGCAGTATTTT.

This clonotype was counted a few times. The rearrangement uses TRBV7-3 and TRBJ2-5, with 8 bases aligning to TRBD1. V shed 2 bases, J shed 7 bases, and the junction held 6 bases outside the gene matches. This CDR3 contains 14 residues. Germline CDR1 SGHTA, CDR2 FQGTGA. CDR3 sequence reads: CASSLYGQGGTQYF. The CDR3 DNA reads TGTGCCAGCAGCTTATATGGACAGGGAGGGACCCAGTACTTC.

The chain combines TRBV19 with TRBJ2-1; D may correspond to TRBD1 or TRBD2 (5 bases each). Germline lookup yields CDR1 LNHDA and CDR2 SQIVND (reference sequence). The CDR3 sequence is 13 residues long. Deletions cut 6 bases from V and 8 bases from J, with 14 bases between. CDR3 loop: CASRPRGRDEQFF. The CDR3 DNA reads as TGTGCCAGTAGGCCTCGGGGACGCGATGAGCAGTTCTTC.

This clonotype is a singleton in its sample. This could be a read error, since a much larger clone is one nucleotide away. This rearrangement joins TRBV6-2 or TRBV6-3 to TRBJ2-7; 7 nucleotides match TRBD1. Germline V lookup: CDR1 MNHEY, CDR2 SVGEGT. CDR3 length equals 16 residues. V was pared by 8 bases and J by 4 bases, with 17 bases of the junction left unmatched. The CDR3 here is CASFWDRDASVYEQYF. CDR3 nucleotides: TGTGCCAGCTTTTGGGACAGAGACGCCTCGGTTTACGAGCAGTACTTC.

This chain connects TRBV5-1 to TRBJ2-2; TRBD1 agrees at 7 bases. The CDR3 covers 16 residues. Germline V gene data show CDR1 as SGHRS and CDR2 as YFSETQ. Losses at the gene ends were 4 bases for V and 6 bases for J; bases not matched to a gene: 12. The CDR3 DNA follows: TGCGCCAGCAGCGGTACAGGGGCTTTAGGGTCCGGGGAGCTGTTTTTT. Its protein is CASSGTGALGSGELFF.

The rearrangement joins TRBV3-1 to TRBJ2-4, with 7 bases identical to TRBD2. Unmatched junction bases numbered 13, after V lost 2 bases and J lost 9 bases. This CDR3 comprises 16 residues. Germline CDR1 LGHDT, CDR2 YNNKEL (reference sequence). This chain's CDR3 is CASSQHGSRPGGIQYF. The CDR3 region has the DNA TGTGCCAGCAGCCAACACGGGAGCCGGCCGGGGGGCATTCAGTACTTC.